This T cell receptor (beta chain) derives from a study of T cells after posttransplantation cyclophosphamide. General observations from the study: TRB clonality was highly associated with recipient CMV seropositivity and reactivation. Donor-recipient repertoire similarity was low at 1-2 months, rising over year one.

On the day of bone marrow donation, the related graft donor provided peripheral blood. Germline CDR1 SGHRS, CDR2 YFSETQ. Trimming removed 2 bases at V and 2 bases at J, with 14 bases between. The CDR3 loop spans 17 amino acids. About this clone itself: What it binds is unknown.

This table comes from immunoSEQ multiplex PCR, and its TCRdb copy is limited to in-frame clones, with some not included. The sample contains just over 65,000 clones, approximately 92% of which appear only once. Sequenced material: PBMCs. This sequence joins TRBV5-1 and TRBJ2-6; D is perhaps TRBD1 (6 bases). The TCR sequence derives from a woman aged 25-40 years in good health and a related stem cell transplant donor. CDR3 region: CASSFPRGEAGANVLTF. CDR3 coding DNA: TGCGCCAGCAGCTTTCCCAGGGGTGAAGCTGGGGCCAACGTCCTGACTTTC.